One sample yielded the 16 T cell receptor beta chains listed below, sequenced in a study of CD8+CD57+ T cells in acquired aplastic anemia. Selection for sequencing was limited to patients who had shown CD8+CD57+ cell expansion by flow cytometry. CDR3 and TCR beta VDJ profiling relied on genomic DNA as the template. TCRdb reprocessed the reads via MiXCR and lists one record per CDR3 protein. The data show under 350,000 distinct CDR3 sequences, approximately 57% seen once. Sequencing input: sorted CD4+, CD8+, or CD8+CD57+ T cells (not recorded which) from PBMCs. Source of these receptors: a human donor with aplastic anemia.

The V gene is TRBV10-3, the J gene TRBJ1-5, with no clear D. The CDR3 loop spans 13 amino acids. CDR1 and CDR2 (germline): ENHRY, SYGVKD. Between the trimmed V and J ends, which lost 7 bases and 0 bases, there was a span of 7 bases. The CDR3 reads CAITADSNQPQHF. DNA for the CDR3: TGTGCCATCACGGCAGATAGCAATCAGCCCCAGCATTTT.

This clonotype was found a few times. V and J are TRBV6-5 and TRBJ1-1, with a weak D call TRBD1 (6 bases). Germline CDR1 and CDR2: MNHEY and SVGAGI. V lost 6 bases to trimming and J lost 7 bases, with 21 bases between them. This CDR3 is 15 amino acids long. The CDR3 coding sequence is TGTGCCAGCAGCCTTAGACAGGCGAGTATGGGTGAAGCTTTCTTT. Translated: CASSLRQASMGEAFF.

This clonotype showed up just a few times. The chain uses TRBV5-1 and TRBJ2-1; 9 positions match TRBD2. Losses at the gene ends were 4 bases for V and 2 bases for J; bases not matched to a gene: 10. The germline gives CDR1 SGHRS, CDR2 YFSETQ. The CDR3 runs to 17 residues. The CDR3 protein is CASSPSTSGLTYNEQFF. The CDR3 nucleotides read TGCGCCAGCAGCCCCTCGACTAGCGGTCTGACCTACAATGAGCAGTTCTTC.

This chain connects TRBV29-1 to TRBJ2-1; 13 nucleotides align to TRBD2. V was clipped by 1 base and J by 5 bases; unmatched bases: 2. Germline V gene data show CDR1 as SQVTM and CDR2 as ANQGSEA. CDR3 length equals 15 residues. For the CDR3, the DNA is TGCAGCGTTGAAGGGACTAGCGGGAGAGACAATGAGCAGTTCTTC. Translated: CSVEGTSGRDNEQFF.

The rearrangement joins TRBV20-1 to TRBJ1-1; D not resolved. V lost 6 bases, J lost 8 bases, and 16 bases lay in between. The CDR3 has 12 residues. Germline V lookup: CDR1 DFQATT, CDR2 SNEGSKA (reference sequence). The chain's CDR3 is CSASSLSAEAFF. CDR3 DNA sequence: TGCAGTGCCTCCAGCCTTTCCGCGGAAGCTTTCTTT.

The chain recombines TRBV2 with TRBJ2-5, with a tentative D call TRBD2 (6 bases). Germline assignment: CDR1 SNHLY and CDR2 FYNNEI. The ends were cut back, 3 bases at V and 11 bases at J, with 13 bases in the middle. The CDR3 sequence is 12 residues long. Here the CDR3 reads CASSDGPGGQYF. CDR3 bases: TGTGCCAGCAGTGACGGCCCCGGGGGTCAGTACTTC.

This sequence joins TRBV4-3 and TRBJ2-7; TRBD2 matches 11 bases. Unmatched junction bases numbered 2, after V lost 0 bases and J lost 4 bases. There are 15 residues in the CDR3. Germline lookup yields CDR1 LGHNA and CDR2 YSLEER. CDR3 sequence: CASSQEGTSGYEQYF. CDR3 nucleotides: TGCGCCAGCAGCCAAGAAGGGACTAGCGGATACGAGCAGTACTTC.

This clonotype was seen only a few times. This rearrangement joins TRBV2 to TRBJ2-7; maybe TRBD1 (5 bases). V was trimmed by 4 bases and J by 0 bases, leaving 13 bases between them. The V gene's germline CDR1 is SNHLY and CDR2 FYNNEI. This CDR3 spans 15 amino acids. This CDR3 is CASSGRQLSSYEQYF. The CDR3, as DNA: TGTGCCAGCAGTGGCCGACAGCTGAGCTCCTACGAGCAGTACTTC.

The chain is built from TRBV2 and TRBJ2-7, with a weak D call TRBD1 (6 bases). The V end lost 6 bases, the J end lost 2 bases, and 11 bases lay between the germline ends. Germline-derived CDR1 and CDR2 are SNHLY and FYNNEI. CDR3 length: 13 amino acids. The CDR3 region is CASRVDRTYEQYF. The CDR3 nucleotides read TGTGCCAGCAGGGTGGACAGAACCTACGAGCAGTACTTC.

This clonotype has just a few counts. The V and J genes are TRBV18 and TRBJ2-3, with D perhaps TRBD1 or TRBD2 (6 bases each). V was pared by 6 bases and J by 6 bases, with 13 bases between. CDR3 size: 13 residues. In germline, CDR1 is KGHSH, CDR2 LQKENI. The CDR3 spells CASSQGGGDTQYF. CDR3 bases: TGTGCCAGCTCGCAAGGGGGAGGTGATACGCAGTATTTT.

The rearrangement joins TRBV29-1 to TRBJ1-5, with TRBD1 matching over 8 bases. Germline CDR1 reads SQVTM; CDR2 reads ANQGSEA. The CDR3 extends over 16 amino acids. V trimming: 6 bases; J trimming: 1 base; junction bases outside the gene matches: 11. CDR3 in amino acids: CSVVNGQGESNQPQHF. Written as DNA, the CDR3 is TGCAGCGTCGTAAATGGACAGGGAGAGAGCAATCAGCCCCAGCATTTT.

In DNA form, the CDR3 reads TGTGCCAGTAGTATCGACAGGGCGAACTATGGCTACACCTTC. As protein: CASSIDRANYGYTF. This chain uses TRBV19 with TRBJ1-2; 7 bases align to TRBD1. CDR1 is LNHDA and CDR2 is SQIVND in the germline V gene (reference sequence). V lost 3 bases to trimming and J lost 2 bases; unmatched junction nucleotides: 3. This CDR3 is built from 14 residues.

The V and J genes are TRBV29-1 and TRBJ1-1, with unresolved D. Between the trimmed V and J ends, which lost 3 bases and 1 base, there was a span of 12 bases. Germline-derived CDR1 and CDR2 are SQVTM and ANQGSEA. The CDR3 runs 14 residues. The CDR3 DNA is TGCAGCGTTGATTTTCGGGTTGCGAACACTGAAGCTTTCTTT. This codes for CSVDFRVANTEAFF.

V usage is TRBV20-1 and J usage is TRBJ1-1; no clear D. Germline V gives CDR1 DFQATT, CDR2 SNEGSKA (reference sequence). Trimming shortened V by 2 bases and J by 5 bases, and 9 bases separated the two germline ends. The CDR3 runs 12 residues. The CDR3 bases are TGCAGTGCTAGAAGGAGGGCAACTGAAGCTTTCTTT. It is translated as CSARRRATEAFF.

This chain's CDR3 is CASSDPNSHSSYEQYF. CDR3 sequence (DNA): TGTGCCAGCAGTGACCCCAATAGCCATAGCTCCTACGAGCAGTACTTC. The chain uses TRBV2 and TRBJ2-7; D ambiguous. Germline V gene data show CDR1 as SNHLY and CDR2 as FYNNEI. CDR3 length: 16 amino acids. V was cut by 3 bases and J by 0 bases, with 15 bases left in between.

The V and J genes are TRBV7-9 and TRBJ2-5; a weak D match, TRBD2 (5 bases). The CDR3 runs 15 residues. Trimming took 5 bases from V and 2 from J, leaving 15 bases between them. The germline gives CDR1 SEHNR, CDR2 FQNEAQ (reference sequence). CDR3 protein: CASSPQLEPQETQYF. CDR3 sequence (DNA): TGTGCCAGCAGCCCCCAACTAGAGCCGCAAGAGACCCAGTACTTC.